The 30 T cell receptor beta chains in this list originate from one sample, sequenced in a study of blood T cell repertoires in COVID-19. Produced via immunoSEQ multiplex PCR; TCRdb's table is partial and in-frame only. This table has about 260,000 clones, 75% to 95% appearing once. Input material: PBMCs or T cells enriched from blood (not recorded which). These receptors were collected from a man aged 40-55 years who had been exposed to COVID-19.

There are a few counts of this clone. This chain connects TRBV5-1 to TRBJ2-7, with 14 nucleotides matching TRBD2. The CDR3 contains 17 residues. Germline CDR1 reads SGHRS; CDR2 reads YFSETQ. V gave up 4 bases and J gave up 0 bases; unmatched junction bases: 6. The CDR3 DNA reads as TGCGCCAGCAGCAGAGGGACTAGCGGGGGTAACTCCTACGAGCAGTACTTC. Its protein product is CASSRGTSGGNSYEQYF.

The rearrangement uses TRBV11-2 and TRBJ2-3; D may be TRBD2 (6 bases). This CDR3 comprises 16 residues. Germline V CDR1 and CDR2: SGHAT, FQNNGV. Trimming stripped 4 bases from V and 4 bases from J, with 18 bases between. CDR3 nucleotides: TGTGCCAGCAGCTCGGGGGTCCGGGGCAGACCAGATACGCAGTATTTT. Its translation is CASSSGVRGRPDTQYF.

V gene TRBV5-6 combines with J gene TRBJ2-7; no reliable D call. The CDR3 totals 13 residues. Germline V gene data show CDR1 as SGHDT and CDR2 as YYEEEE. The germline V and J ends were trimmed by 0 bases and 5 bases, with 9 bases remaining between them. CDR3 DNA sequence: TGTGCCAGCAGCTTGGGCTCCCGGGACGAGCAGTACTTC. It yields the protein CASSLGSRDEQYF.

The V and J genes are TRBV6-2 or TRBV6-3 and TRBJ1-1; D is unclear. With 2 bases removed from V and 0 bases from J, the gap between germline ends came to 4 bases. Germline V CDR1 and CDR2: MNHEY, SVGEGT. The CDR3 length is 13 residues. The CDR3 sequence: CASSYAVNTEAFF. In DNA, the CDR3 is TGTGCCAGCAGTTACGCGGTGAACACTGAAGCTTTCTTT.

The V gene is TRBV6-5, the J gene TRBJ1-6, with D perhaps TRBD1 (5 bases). The CDR3 contains 15 residues. Germline CDR1 is MNHEY and CDR2 is SVGAGI. V gave up 6 bases and J gave up 7 bases, with 16 bases separating them. The CDR3 sequence: CASSRTQIPNSPLHF. The CDR3 DNA follows: TGTGCCAGCAGCCGGACACAGATACCGAATTCACCCCTCCACTTT.

The gene calls are TRBV7-6 and TRBJ2-7, with a tentative D call TRBD1 (6 bases). Germline CDR1 reads SGHVS; CDR2 reads FNYEAQ. The germline V and J ends were trimmed by 5 bases and 6 bases, with 14 bases remaining between them. The CDR3 contains 13 residues. In DNA, the CDR3 is TGTGCCAGCAGCAACAGGGATCGGGGCGAGCAGTACTTC. Translation gives CASSNRDRGEQYF.

The rearrangement joins TRBV9 to TRBJ1-5; D is unresolved. Trimming stripped 0 bases from V and 4 bases from J, with 11 bases between. Germline CDR1 and CDR2: SGDLS and YYNGEE. The CDR3 length is 15 residues. The CDR3 DNA is TGTGCCAGCAGCGTAGCAGGCCTTGGAAATCAGCCCCAGCATTTT. It yields the protein CASSVAGLGNQPQHF.

The rearrangement uses TRBV15 and TRBJ2-3; weak D call: TRBD1 (5 bases). The V end was cut by 4 bases, the J end by 3 bases, with 17 bases between. The CDR3 has 16 amino acids. The germline V gene has CDR1 LNHNV and CDR2 YYDKDF (reference sequence). The CDR3 coding sequence is TGTGCCACCAGCACTTACAAAGGGCAGGGAACAGATACGCAGTATTTT. Amino acid sequence: CATSTYKGQGTDTQYF.

The rearrangement uses TRBV3-1 (or the pseudogene TRBV3-2) and TRBJ2-5, with 14 positions matching TRBD2. Germline-derived CDR1 and CDR2 are LGHDT and YNNKEL (reference sequence). Trimming removed 6 bases from V and 4 bases from J; junction bases left unmatched: 13. The length of the CDR3 is 18 residues. The CDR3 coding sequence is TGTGCCAGCAGGCGACTAGCGGGAGGGTCCCCCTTCCGAGAGACCCAGTACTTC. Its translation: CASRRLAGGSPFRETQYF.

The chain is built from TRBV28 and TRBJ2-7, with 7 positions matching TRBD1. Germline V gene lookup returns CDR1 MDHEN and CDR2 SYDVKM. This CDR3 contains 13 residues. Trimming cost V 8 bases and J 6 bases; bases outside gene matches: 10. DNA for the CDR3: TGTGCCAGCCGGAGACAGGGTTTCGGCGAGCAGTACTTC. Translating gives CASRRQGFGEQYF.

This chain joins TRBV6-5 and TRBJ1-2; 8 positions match TRBD1. The CDR3 is 15 amino acids. V shed 0 bases, J shed 7 bases, and the junction held 7 bases outside the gene matches. From germline, CDR1 is MNHEY and CDR2 SVGAGI. CDR3 in DNA: TGTGCCAGCAGTTACTCGAGCAGGGGGCAGAGTGGCTACACCTTC. The encoded protein is CASSYSSRGQSGYTF.

The genes are TRBV7-2 and TRBJ2-1, with 9 bases matching TRBD2. This CDR3 region has 18 residues. J lost 0 bases, V lost 4 bases, and 10 bases had no gene match. The germline V gene encodes CDR1 SGHTA and CDR2 FQGNSA. The CDR3 spells CASSSGLAGTFSYNEQFF. CDR3 nucleotides: TGTGCCAGCAGCTCGGGGCTAGCGGGGACATTCTCCTACAATGAGCAGTTCTTC.

The rearrangement uses TRBV5-1 and TRBJ2-7; 8 bases map to TRBD1. CDR1 SGHRS and CDR2 YFSETQ come from the germline V gene. Trimming removed 6 bases from V and 0 bases from J; junction bases left unmatched: 5. CDR3 size: 14 residues. The CDR3 is CASTRDRISYEQYF. In DNA form, the CDR3 reads TGCGCCAGCACCCGGGACAGGATCTCCTACGAGCAGTACTTC.

V is TRBV7-3 and J is TRBJ2-1; 12 nucleotides align to TRBD2. Looked up from germline, CDR1 is SGHTA and CDR2 is FQGTGA. The junction had 5 bases not matched to a gene; V was cut back by 4 bases and J by 4 bases. The CDR3 consists of 16 residues. CDR3 nucleotide sequence: TGTGCCAGCAGCTCGACGGGACTAGCGGGTTACAATGAGCAGTTCTTC. This codes for CASSSTGLAGYNEQFF.

V is TRBV3-1 (or the pseudogene TRBV3-2) and J is TRBJ1-5; no clear D gene. Germline values: CDR1 LGHDT, CDR2 YNNKEL (reference sequence). The CDR3 is made up of 15 amino acids. V gave up 3 bases and J gave up 1 base, with 10 bases separating them. CDR3 bases: TGTGCCAGCAGCCAGATGGGCGCGAGCAATCAGCCCCAGCATTTT. Protein: CASSQMGASNQPQHF.

CDR3 in amino acids: CASSLAGLTDTQYF. The CDR3 DNA reads TGTGCCAGCAGCTTAGCGGGACTTACAGATACGCAGTATTTT. V usage is TRBV7-3 and J usage is TRBJ2-3; D possibly corresponds to TRBD2 (6 bases). The ends were cut back, 2 bases at V and 3 bases at J, with 9 bases in the middle. Germline CDR1 reads SGHTA; CDR2 reads FQGTGA. The CDR3 covers 14 residues.

This clone was observed a handful of times. The V call is TRBV19, the J call TRBJ1-1; the D gene is possibly TRBD1 (5 bases). Looked up from germline, CDR1 is LNHDA and CDR2 is SQIVND (reference sequence). This CDR3 is built from 13 residues. The V gene lost 5 bases and the J gene lost 8 bases, with 15 bases spanning the gap. The CDR3 sequence is CASSGALKSEAFF. The CDR3 DNA sequence: TGTGCCAGTAGTGGGGCCCTGAAATCCGAAGCTTTCTTT.

This rearrangement joins TRBV19 to TRBJ2-5, with TRBD2 identical over 15 bases. The V segment lost 5 bases and the J segment 4 bases; nucleotides outside the gene matches: 11. CDR3 size: 18 residues. Germline CDR1 is LNHDA and CDR2 is SQIVND (reference sequence). The CDR3 DNA follows: TGTGCCAGTAGTGACTCAGGACTAGCGGGAGGGCGGGGAGAGACCCAGTACTTC. This gives the protein CASSDSGLAGGRGETQYF.

V and J are TRBV4-2 and TRBJ2-1; possible D gene TRBD2, 5 bases. V was clipped by 1 base and J by 5 bases, with 12 bases between them. The CDR3 runs 15 residues. Germline V lookup: CDR1 LGHNA, CDR2 YNFKEQ. CDR3: CASSQASNGDNEQFF. CDR3 nucleotide sequence: TGTGCCAGCAGCCAAGCGTCGAACGGGGACAATGAGCAGTTCTTC.

This clone was seen a single time. The chain combines TRBV4-3 with TRBJ2-3; possibly TRBD1 for D (5 bases). Trimming shortened V by 0 bases and J by 10 bases, and 26 bases separated the two germline ends. Germline-derived CDR1 and CDR2 are LGHNA and YSLEER. This CDR3 spans 18 amino acids. This CDR3 reads CASSQEGTSETEDESQYF. The DNA for the CDR3 is TGCGCCAGCAGCCAAGAAGGCACTTCTGAGACAGAAGATGAGTCGCAGTATTTT.

The CDR3 nucleotides are TGTGCCAGCAGCCAGGGACTAGCGAAAAGGCAGTACTTC. This sequence encodes CASSQGLAKRQYF. The chain links TRBV7-8 to TRBJ2-7, with 10 bases matching TRBD2. Germline V gene data show CDR1 as SGHVS and CDR2 as FQNEAQ. J lost 9 bases, V lost 5 bases, and 7 bases had no gene match. The CDR3 contains 13 residues.

With regard to this clone: The germline gene is not matched at one end of the junction; a read error may be the cause. The rearrangement links TRBV2 to TRBJ1-2, with D maybe TRBD1 (5 bases). In germline, CDR1 is SNHLY, CDR2 FYNNEI. This CDR3 is 12 amino acids long. The CDR3 is CASHPGGVEFSF. The CDR3, as DNA: TGTGCCAGCCACCCGGGAGGGGTGGAATTTTCATTC.

Only a few counts were recorded for this clone. This chain links TRBV30 with TRBJ2-7, with TRBD2 matching over 10 bases. The germline V gene has CDR1 GTSNPN and CDR2 SVGIG (reference sequence). This CDR3 is 13 amino acids long. Losses at the gene ends were 7 bases for V and 2 bases for J; bases not matched to a gene: 5. CDR3 loop: CAYQAGGPYEQYF. The CDR3 DNA reads TGTGCCTACCAAGCGGGAGGGCCCTACGAGCAGTACTTC.

CDR3 bases: TGTGCCAGCAGCCCGGACAGGTTTTATGGCTACACCTTC. Protein sequence: CASSPDRFYGYTF. The chain recombines TRBV4-2 with TRBJ1-2, with 7 bases aligning to TRBD1. The V gene end was trimmed by 4 bases and the J gene end by 5 bases; junction bases not matched to a gene: 4. The germline CDR1 and CDR2 sequences are LGHNA and YNFKEQ. CDR3 size: 13 residues.

The rearrangement uses TRBV19 and TRBJ1-1; 9 positions match TRBD1. The CDR3 consists of 15 residues. Trimming removed 1 base from V and 4 bases from J; junction bases left unmatched: 4. Germline V gives CDR1 LNHDA, CDR2 SQIVND (reference sequence). The CDR3 coding sequence is TGTGCCAGTAGTATAGTCTCGACAGGGGGCACTGAAGCTTTCTTT. Protein: CASSIVSTGGTEAFF.

The gene calls are TRBV29-1 and TRBJ1-2; a possible D gene is TRBD1 (6 bases). Germline CDR1 is SQVTM and CDR2 is ANQGSEA. The CDR3 extends over 12 amino acids. Trimming removed 6 bases from V and 8 bases from J, with 16 bases in between. The CDR3 loop is CSVHGGLQGYTF. CDR3 bases: TGCAGCGTCCACGGGGGGCTCCAAGGCTACACCTTC. The variable domain in full, with the rest retrieved from reference TRBV29-1 and TRBJ1-2, is SAVISQKPSRDICQRGTSLTIQCQVDSQVTMMFWYRQQPGQSLTLIATANQGSEATYESGFVIDKFPISRPNLTFSTLTVSNMSPEDSSIYLCSVHGGLQGYTFGSGTRLTVV.

V and J are TRBV20-1 and TRBJ2-7; possibly TRBD2 for D (6 bases). There are 11 residues in the CDR3. Germline CDR1 and CDR2: DFQATT and SNEGSKA (reference sequence). The CDR3 here is CSGGTDYEQYF. The CDR3 DNA sequence: TGCAGCGGAGGGACGGACTACGAGCAGTACTTC.

The rearrangement joins TRBV7-2 to TRBJ2-1, with D hard to call. V was trimmed by 1 base and J by 7 bases, leaving 17 bases between them. This CDR3 spans 16 amino acids. Germline CDR1 reads SGHTA; CDR2 reads FQGNSA. CDR3 loop: CASSLGLSLVRNEQFF. The CDR3 region has the DNA TGTGCCAGCAGCTTAGGATTGAGCCTCGTGAGGAATGAGCAGTTCTTC.

In its sample, this clone was seen once. The chain joins TRBV18 to TRBJ2-5; D might be TRBD1 (7 bases). Germline V gene lookup returns CDR1 KGHSH and CDR2 LQKENI. CDR3 length: 14 residues. Trimming stripped 1 base from V and 7 bases from J, with 13 bases between. As DNA, the CDR3 is TGTGCCAGCTCACCACTCAGGGGGGAGTCGACCCAGTACTTC. It encodes CASSPLRGESTQYF.

The CDR3, as DNA: TGTGCCAGCAGCCCTGGGGCGAATTCACCCCTCCACTTT. Translation gives CASSPGANSPLHF. The chain links TRBV5-6 to TRBJ1-6, with D possibly matching TRBD1 (5 bases). The V and J ends lost 4 bases and 7 bases respectively, with 9 bases between them. CDR3 size: 13 residues. Germline lookup yields CDR1 SGHDT and CDR2 YYEEEE.